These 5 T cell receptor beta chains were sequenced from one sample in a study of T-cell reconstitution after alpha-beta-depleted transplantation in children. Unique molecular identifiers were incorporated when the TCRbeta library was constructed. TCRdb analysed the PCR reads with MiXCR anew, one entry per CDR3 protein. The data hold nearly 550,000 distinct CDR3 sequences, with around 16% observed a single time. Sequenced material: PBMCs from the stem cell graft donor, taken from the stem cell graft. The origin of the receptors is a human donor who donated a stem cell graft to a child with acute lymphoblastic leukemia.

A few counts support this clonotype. The DNA for the CDR3 is TGCGCCAGCAGCACCACAGGGGGCAGCTATGGCTACACCTTC. This encodes CASSTTGGSYGYTF. The chain uses TRBV5-1 and TRBJ1-2; 9 nucleotides line up with TRBD1. The CDR3 contains 14 residues. J was trimmed by 4 bases and V by 4 bases; bases with no gene match: 5. Germline V CDR1 and CDR2: SGHRS, YFSETQ.

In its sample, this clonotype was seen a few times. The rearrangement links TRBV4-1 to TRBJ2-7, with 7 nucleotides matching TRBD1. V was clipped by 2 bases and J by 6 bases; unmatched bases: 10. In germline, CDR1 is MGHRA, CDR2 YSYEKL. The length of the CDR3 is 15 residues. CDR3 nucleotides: TGCGCCAGCAGCCAACCTGTAACAGGGGCCCGCGAGCAGTACTTC. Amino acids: CASSQPVTGAREQYF.

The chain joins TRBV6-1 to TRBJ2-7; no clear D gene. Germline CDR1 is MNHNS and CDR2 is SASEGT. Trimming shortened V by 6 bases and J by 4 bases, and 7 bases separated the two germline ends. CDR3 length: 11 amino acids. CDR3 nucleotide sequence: TGTGCCAGCAGAAAAGCTTACGAGCAGTACTTC. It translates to CASRKAYEQYF.

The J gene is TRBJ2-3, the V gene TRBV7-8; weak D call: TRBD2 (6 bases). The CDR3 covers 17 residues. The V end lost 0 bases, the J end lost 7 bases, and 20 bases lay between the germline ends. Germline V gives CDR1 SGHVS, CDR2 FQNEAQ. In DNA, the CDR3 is TGTGCCAGCAGCTTAGCTAATTTGTTGAGGAGGGGTTATACGCAGTATTTT. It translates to CASSLANLLRRGYTQYF.

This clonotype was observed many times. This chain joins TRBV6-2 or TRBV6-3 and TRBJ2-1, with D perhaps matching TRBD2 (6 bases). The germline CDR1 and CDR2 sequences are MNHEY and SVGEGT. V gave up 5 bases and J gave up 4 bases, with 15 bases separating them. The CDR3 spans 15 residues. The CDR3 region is CASSPQEGSYNEQFF. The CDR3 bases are TGTGCCAGCAGTCCCCAGGAGGGATCGTACAATGAGCAGTTCTTC.